This entry lists 11 T cell receptor beta chains sequenced from one sample in a study of blood T cell repertoires in COVID-19. The assay was immunoSEQ multiplex PCR, and TCRdb's table has in-frame clones only and misses some. The sample has roughly 66,000 clones; 65% to 90% are singletons. The specimen sequenced was peripheral blood. These receptor sequences come from a man between 60 and 75 years old with acute or convalescent COVID-19.

This chain uses TRBV27 with TRBJ1-2, with D tentatively TRBD1 (6 bases). This CDR3 comprises 16 residues. V dropped 8 bases and J dropped 4 bases, with 23 bases sitting between them. CDR1 and CDR2 (germline): MNHEY, SMNVEV (reference sequence). CDR3 amino acids: CASSLGARTDFYGYTF. CDR3 in DNA: TGTGCCAGCTCTTTAGGCGCCCGGACAGACTTCTATGGCTACACCTTC.

In its sample, this clone was seen once. V and J are TRBV21-1 and TRBJ2-4; the table names TRBD2, a call not compared with the DNA. TRBV21-1 is listed as a pseudogene. The CDR3 runs 14 residues. The CDR3 protein is CASSKGRGEDIQYF. In DNA form, the CDR3 reads TGTGCCAGCAGCAAAGGGAGAGGGGAGGACATTCAGTACTTC.

The genes are TRBV9 and TRBJ2-3; TRBD2 matches at 9 bases. Trimming took 0 bases from V and 6 from J; bases not matched to a gene: 5. Germline lookup yields CDR1 SGDLS and CDR2 YYNGEE. The CDR3 consists of 15 residues. CDR3 coding DNA: TGTGCCAGCAGCGTAGCTTCTAGCGGGACGGATACGCAGTATTTT. This gives the protein CASSVASSGTDTQYF.

This clone was observed a handful of times. The V gene is TRBV30, the J gene TRBJ1-2, with 8 nucleotides matching TRBD1. The J segment lost 8 bases and the V segment lost 8 bases, leaving 7 bases of the junction unmatched. Germline CDR1 reads GTSNPN; CDR2 reads SVGIG (reference sequence). The length of the CDR3 is 11 residues. Here the CDR3 reads CARDRGRGYTF. The CDR3 nucleotides read TGTGCCCGAGACAGGGGTAGAGGCTACACCTTC. Complete variable domain (other parts from reference TRBV30 and TRBJ1-2): SQTIHQWPATLVQPVGSPLSLECTVEGTSNPNLYWYRQAAGRGLQLLFYSVGIGQISSEVPQNLSASRPQDRQFILSSKKLLLSDSGFYLCARDRGRGYTFGSGTRLTVV.

The rearrangement joins TRBV9 to TRBJ1-4; 10 bases match TRBD1. The V segment lost 0 bases and the J segment 5 bases; nucleotides outside the gene matches: 1. Germline-derived CDR1 and CDR2 are SGDLS and YYNGEE. There are 15 residues in the CDR3. The DNA for the CDR3 is TGTGCCAGCAGCGTAGGGGACAGGGGCAATGAAAAACTGTTTTTT. Protein: CASSVGDRGNEKLFF.

This chain connects TRBV19 to TRBJ2-7; TRBD1 might be the D (6 bases). V was clipped by 1 base and J by 4 bases, with 11 bases between them. The CDR3 totals 14 residues. Germline loops: CDR1 LNHDA, CDR2 SQIVND (reference sequence). CDR3: CASSIAQGTYEQYF. As DNA, the CDR3 is TGTGCCAGTAGTATAGCACAGGGAACGTACGAGCAGTACTTC.

This sequence joins TRBV10-2 and TRBJ1-1, with TRBD1 matching over 7 bases. Germline V lookup: CDR1 WSHSY, CDR2 SAAADI. The CDR3 sequence is 16 residues long. Unmatched junction bases numbered 11, after V lost 4 bases and J lost 3 bases. The CDR3 sequence: CASSGADRVVDTEAFF. In DNA form, the CDR3 reads TGCGCCAGCAGTGGGGCCGACAGGGTCGTAGACACTGAAGCTTTCTTT.

The genes are TRBV11-2 and TRBJ2-2, with TRBD1 as a possible D gene (6 bases). V lost 0 bases to trimming and J lost 4 bases, with 12 bases between them. Germline lookup yields CDR1 SGHAT and CDR2 FQNNGV. The length of the CDR3 is 16 residues. The CDR3 sequence is CASSLDGGSFTGELFF. In DNA form, the CDR3 reads TGTGCCAGCAGCTTAGATGGGGGCTCCTTCACCGGGGAGCTGTTTTTT.

The chain has TRBV13 and TRBJ2-2; TRBD2 might be the D (5 bases). The V end lost 4 bases, the J end lost 6 bases, and 9 bases lay between the germline ends. The length of the CDR3 is 13 residues. From germline, CDR1 is PRHDT and CDR2 FYEKMQ (reference sequence). CDR3 in amino acids: CASSSARAGELFF. CDR3 coding DNA: TGTGCCAGCAGCTCAGCGAGGGCCGGGGAGCTGTTTTTT.

In this sample, this clone turned up a few times. This rearrangement joins TRBV6-5 to TRBJ2-5; 10 nucleotides align to TRBD1. Trimming at V came to 3 bases and at J to 4 bases, leaving 8 bases not matched to a gene. The CDR3 sequence is 16 residues long. CDR1 is MNHEY, CDR2 SVGAGI, per germline. The CDR3 region is CASSYSRTGGGETQYF. CDR3 nucleotide sequence: TGTGCCAGCAGTTATAGTAGGACAGGGGGTGGAGAGACCCAGTACTTC.

This chain connects TRBV11-2 to TRBJ2-1; a possible D gene is TRBD1 (5 bases). V gave up 5 bases and J gave up 7 bases, with 18 bases separating them. Germline V gene lookup returns CDR1 SGHAT and CDR2 FQNNGV. The CDR3 contains 15 residues. The CDR3 spells CASSRAGSPGNEQFF. CDR3 coding DNA: TGTGCCAGCAGCCGGGCAGGGTCTCCTGGTAATGAGCAGTTCTTC.